This note documents a single TCR beta chain sequence. Antigen unknown. V lost 5 bases to trimming and J lost 16 bases; unmatched junction nucleotides: 10. CDR3 length: 12 amino acids. Germline values: CDR1 MNHNY, CDR2 SVGAGI (reference sequence). This specimen belongs to a study of shared clonotypes between healthy human individuals. Study-level results: Among donors, sharing of clonotypes was expected to be affected by sequencing depth. The donor pool, a small one, limited the genetic and exposure-history diversity represented.

Generated by immunoSEQ multiplex PCR, the TCRdb table keeps only in-frame clones and is missing some. The table lists about a million clones, approximately 76% of them singletons, with approximately 1.5% in the top ten. The TCR sequence derives from a man aged 18 to 29 in good health. This chain joins TRBV6-6 and TRBJ2-1; TRBD2 matches at 8 bases. The sequenced sample was memory CD4+ T cells sorted from blood. Subset noted: CD45RA-negative fraction. The CDR3 DNA is TGTGCCAGCAGTGGGAAAAGCGGGAGAGTCTTCTTC. This sequence encodes CASSGKSGRVFF.